This T cell receptor (beta chain) was observed in a study of regulatory T cells in long-lasting Graves disease (dated by TCRdb to the early 2020s). For the study in its entirety: Persistent Graves' disease was defined as persistently positive TSH receptor autoantibodies together with antithyroid drug treatment for over 5 years. Peripheral blood TCR sequencing and RNA sequencing compared persistent Graves' disease patients with newly diagnosed Graves' disease patients. The study was registered as a clinical trial and conducted in China. A total of some 33 samples were covered by TCR sequencing, comprising approximately 13 persistent and around 20 newly diagnosed Graves' disease patients. Persistent Graves' disease patients in the clinical cohort had taken antithyroid drugs for roughly ten years on average.

Receptor libraries were prepared by multiplex PCR. The sequencer listed for this sample is Illumina HiSeq 4000. To build TCR beta libraries, CDR3 regions were amplified by Arm-PCR using iRepertoire HTBI primers. Before sequencing, the PCR products went through gel purification. Per the authors' processing: Gene usage analysis of CDR3 amino acid clonotypes used the 60 to 75 TRBV and about 13 TRBJ segments found across samples. COPE and FqMerger were used to merge filtered high-quality paired reads into contigs. BLAST was used to align contigs to IMGT TRBV, TRBD and TRBJ reference genes, with CDR3 defined following IMGT. Clonotypes above 0.1% frequency were classified as highly expanded clones. Shannon entropy served as the measure of repertoire diversity, while the Gini coefficient captured V-J evenness. A clonotype found in more than one individual was treated as public. TCRdb cleaned the public reads at Q25 with fastp, built clones with MiXCR and kept in-frame beta chains. One record per CDR3 amino acid sequence lists the most common genes and DNA. The V and J calls come from TCRdb's annotation, not from the publication. The sample profile shows 350,000 to 500,000 distinct CDR3 sequences; approximately 22% of them were found once. The ten largest clones represent roughly an eighth of the sample.

Results and caveats for the whole study, not just this receptor: Because the primary lesion, thyroid tissue, could not be accessed, the study looked at peripheral blood alone. Sequencing and analysis were limited to the TCR beta chain. More public clonotypes were shared among persistent patients (around 3,000) than among newly diagnosed patients (more than 950). TRBV28, TRBJ1-2 and TRBJ2-5 were preferentially used in persistent disease, while TRBV20-1 and TRBJ2-1 were favored in newly diagnosed disease. Lower TCR Shannon entropy and fewer highly expanded clones were observed in persistent Graves' disease patients than in newly diagnosed patients, which suggested clonal expansion. The small sample size was acknowledged by the authors as a limitation that may reduce accuracy.

In the paper's terms, the time point label means: persistent/refractory GD, antithyroid drugs over 5 years with positive TRAb. For both TCR sequencing and RNA sequencing, RNA was extracted from PBMCs in TRIzol. The diagnosis of Graves' disease followed American Thyroid Association guidelines. Patients for the study were recruited at an endocrinology department in Xi'an, China. From each patient, approximately 9.9 milliliters of peripheral blood was collected into an EDTA anticoagulant tube. Ficoll Paque Plus density gradient separation was used to isolate PBMCs, and no further T cell sorting was performed. An Agilent 2100 Bioanalyzer and agarose gel were used to assess RNA quality, and a NanoDrop 2000 was used to measure RNA concentration. CDR1 and CDR2 (SGHAT, FQNNGV) derive from the germline V gene. V is clipped by 1 base and J by 9 bases, and the sequence between their germline boundaries is 10 bases long. The CDR3 runs 13 amino acids, cysteine and phenylalanine included. The DNA shown is the 39-base CDR3, in frame from base 1.

As to this clonotype: The target of this receptor is not known. Base qualities are not provided; no much larger clone lies one nucleotide away.

The chain is made from TRBV11-2 and TRBJ2-1, with the D gene call left open. The sequence was collected from a female donor with Graves disease. Here the sequenced sample was peripheral blood mononuclear cells (PBMCs), taken when the disease was refractory, from a patient treated with antithyroid drugs. Read as DNA, the sequence is TGTGCCAGCAGCTTAGGCCTAATGGGTGAGCAGTTCTTC. Its protein reads: CASSLGLMGEQFF. Here the CDR3 is joined to the reference TRBV11-2 and TRBJ2-1 genes, and the full variable domain is: EAGVAQSPRYKIIEKRQSVAFWCNPISGHATLYWYQQILGQGPKLLIQFQNNGVVDDSQLPKDRFSAERLKGVDSTLKIQPAKLEDSAVYLCASSLGLMGEQFFGPGTRLTVL.